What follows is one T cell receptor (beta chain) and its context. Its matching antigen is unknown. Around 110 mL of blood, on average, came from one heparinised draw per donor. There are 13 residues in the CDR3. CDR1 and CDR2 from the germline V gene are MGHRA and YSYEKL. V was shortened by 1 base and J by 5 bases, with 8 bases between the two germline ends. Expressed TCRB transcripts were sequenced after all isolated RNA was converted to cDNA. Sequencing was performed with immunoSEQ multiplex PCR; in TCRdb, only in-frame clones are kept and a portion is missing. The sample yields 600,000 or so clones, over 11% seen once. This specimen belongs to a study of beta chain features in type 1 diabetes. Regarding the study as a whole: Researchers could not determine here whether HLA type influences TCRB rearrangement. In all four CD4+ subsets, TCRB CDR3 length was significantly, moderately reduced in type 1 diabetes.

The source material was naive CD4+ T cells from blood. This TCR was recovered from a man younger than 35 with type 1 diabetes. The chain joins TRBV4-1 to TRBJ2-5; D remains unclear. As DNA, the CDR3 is TGCGCCAGCAGCCAAGCCACCGCGGAGACCCAGTACTTC. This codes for CASSQATAETQYF.